This T cell receptor (beta chain) was obtained from a study of T-cell memory formation after mild COVID-19 (dated by TCRdb to the early 2020s). Context from the whole study: TCR sequence clusters from the two donors were found to be largely donor specific. Longitudinal TCRalpha and TCRbeta repertoire sequencing tracked T-cell clones expanding and contracting after mild COVID-19 in two donors. Two young, previously healthy adult volunteers made up the cohort, one male and one female.

PBMCs were isolated by Ficoll-Paque density gradient centrifugation. Reads for this sample came from an Illumina NovaSeq 6000. Using 5'RACE with constant-segment primers, TCRalpha and TCRbeta cDNA libraries were constructed, with sample barcodes and unique molecular identifiers added in the process. RNA was extracted from every sample with Trizol reagent. Library amplification was performed in two PCR steps, and a second sample barcode and Illumina TruSeq adapters were introduced in the second step. Libraries were sequenced on an Illumina NovaSeq with 2 x 150 bp paired-end reads. As for the authors' bioinformatics: The reads were demultiplexed and collapsed into UMI-guided consensus sequences using migec v1.2.7. With mixcr v2.1.11, UMI consensuses were aligned to TRA and TRB V and J templates and assembled into clonotypes. Expanded or contracted clonotypes were those called significant by both edgeR and NoisET, with noise models trained on biological replicates. edgeR calls used a false discovery rate-adjusted p below 0.01 and a log2 fold-change threshold of 1. As an exploratory analysis of dynamics, max-normalized trajectories of the 1000 most abundant clonotypes were examined with PCA combined with hierarchical clustering. The CD4 or CD8 phenotype of responding clones was assigned using the separately sequenced CD4+ and CD8+ repertoires. TCRdb reprocessing: public reads trimmed at Q25 with fastp, clones called with MiXCR, in-frame beta chains kept. A single entry per CDR3 protein holds the most common genes and DNA from its merged rows. The authors' filters were not applied to this entry. This sample comprises approximately 350,000 distinct CDR3 sequences, around 27% of them detected only once. The ten largest account for approximately 13% of the sample.

Overall study results and their limits: SARS-CoV-2 specificity of the second-wave clones peaking on day 37 was not confirmed. Balanced CD4/CD8 phenotypes were observed for clones contracting from day 15 to 85, whereas a bias towards CD4+ was observed for a second wave of clones expanding from day 15 to 37. The study covered only a couple of mild cases, and larger cohorts including severe cases with pre-infection samples were considered necessary. Contracting CD4+ clones appeared mostly in the CM and EM memory subsets, whereas CD8+ clones were enriched in EMRA. The detection of some responding clones in pre-infection memory suggests that pre-existing cross-reactive memory T cells joined the SARS-CoV-2 response.

This clonotype was seen a handful of times. Its antigen has not been determined. Base qualities are not at hand, and no much larger clone is one base apart. CDR1 SGHVS and CDR2 FQNEAQ are derived from the germline V gene. The CDR3 contains 13 residues, cysteine and phenylalanine counted. Kept here is only the CDR3 DNA, which spans 39 bases and is read in frame from base 1. V is pared back by 6 bases and J by 1 base, with 6 bases lying between the germline termini. This TCR derives from an adult woman who had mild COVID-19 (a few samples of this study predate the infection). The sample titles of this study are shuffled in the database, so cell type and time point are left out; the donor was told from shared clones. The sample taken for sequencing was PBMCs or a T cell subset sorted from them (not recorded which). The chain was built from TRBV7-8 and TRBJ2-2, with an unclear D gene assignment. The nucleotides are TGTGCCAGCAGACCGGAGAACACCGGGGAGCTGTTTTTT. This translates into CASRPENTGELFF.